The 26 T cell receptor beta chains presented below share a single source sample, sequenced in a study of shared clonotypes between healthy human individuals. Assay used: immunoSEQ multiplex PCR; TCRdb lists only in-frame clones, some missing. The sample shows roughly 2,500,000 clones, 93% of them seen only once. What was sequenced was naive CD4+ T cells from PBMCs. The subset here: CD45RA+ positively selected. Receptors were obtained from a man aged 18-30 years in good health. Some clones in this sample may be carry-over from other donors' samples.

To note about this clone: This same CDR3 is encoded by further DNA sequences in the sample. J is TRBJ1-1 and V is TRBV7-9; D call uncertain. This CDR3 spans 13 amino acids. Germline loops: CDR1 SEHNR, CDR2 FQNEAQ (reference sequence). V dropped 3 bases and J dropped 2 bases, with 7 bases sitting between them. In DNA form, the CDR3 reads TGTGCCAGCAGCTTCCAAGGAAACACTGAAGCTTTCTTT. Encoded protein: CASSFQGNTEAFF.

The V gene is TRBV5-6, the J gene TRBJ2-7; TRBD2 agrees at 13 bases. The length of the CDR3 is 16 residues. The germline CDR1 and CDR2 sequences are SGHDT and YYEEEE. V lost 1 base, J lost 7 bases, and 8 bases stayed unmatched. For the CDR3, the DNA is TGTGCCAGCAGCTTGCTGGGGACTAGCGGGATCGGGGAGCAGTACTTC. Translation: CASSLLGTSGIGEQYF.

This chain joins TRBV19 and TRBJ1-5; D gene uncertain. The CDR3 consists of 14 residues. CDR1 is LNHDA and CDR2 is SQIVND in the germline V gene (reference sequence). V was trimmed by 8 bases and J by 0 bases, leaving 11 bases between them. The CDR3 DNA follows: TGTGCCAGTGGGAGGCAAGATAGCAATCAGCCCCAGCATTTT. It translates to CASGRQDSNQPQHF.

The J gene is TRBJ2-1, the V gene TRBV5-1; D uncertain. The CDR3 is made up of 13 amino acids. Germline CDR1 SGHRS, CDR2 YFSETQ. The V gene lost 6 bases and the J gene lost 6 bases, with 13 bases spanning the gap. DNA for the CDR3: TGCGCCAGCACTCTCGTTTCCCCCAATGAGCAGTTCTTC. It yields the protein CASTLVSPNEQFF.

The chain couples TRBV5-5 to TRBJ2-1; D ambiguous. Trimming pared 3 bases from V and 3 bases from J, leaving 10 bases between. CDR1 is SGHKS and CDR2 is YYEKEE in the germline V gene (reference sequence). The CDR3 consists of 14 residues. CDR3 coding DNA: TGTGCCAGCAGCTACCCGTTGGGCTACAATGAGCAGTTCTTC. Its translation is CASSYPLGYNEQFF. Full variable domain (missing parts from reference TRBV5-5 and TRBJ2-1): DAGVTQSPTHLIKTRGQQVTLRCSPISGHKSVSWYQQVLGQGPQFIFQYYEKEERGRGNFPDRFSARQFPNYSSELNVNALLLGDSALYLCASSYPLGYNEQFFGPGTRLTVL.

The V and J genes are TRBV25-1 and TRBJ2-3, with D perhaps matching TRBD2 (6 bases). This CDR3 spans 15 amino acids. The germline gives CDR1 MGHDK, CDR2 SYGVNS. V lost 5 bases and J lost 0, with 12 bases in between. CDR3 loop: CASSRSGGSTDTQYF. CDR3 coding DNA: TGTGCCAGCAGTCGAAGTGGGGGGAGCACAGATACGCAGTATTTT.

The rearrangement uses TRBV28 and TRBJ2-3; D is uncertain. In germline, CDR1 is MDHEN, CDR2 SYDVKM. Trimming took 7 bases from V and 2 from J, leaving 4 bases between them. This CDR3 has 11 residues. CDR3 amino acids: CASTTTDTQYF. In DNA form, the CDR3 reads TGTGCCAGCACTACCACAGATACGCAGTATTTT. The entire variable domain, with the rest obtained from reference TRBV28 and TRBJ2-3, is as follows: DVKVTQSSRYLVKRTGEKVFLECVQDMDHENMFWYRQDPGLGLRLIYFSYDVKMKEKGDIPEGYSVSREKKERFSLILESASTNQTSMYLCASTTTDTQYFGPGTRLTVL.

The chain is built from TRBV18 and TRBJ2-1; TRBD1 matches at 8 bases. There are 15 residues in the CDR3. J was trimmed by 9 bases and V by 1 base; bases with no gene match: 8. Germline CDR1 and CDR2: KGHSH and LQKENI. The DNA of the CDR3 is TGTGCCAGCTCACCACTGGGACAGGCTACGACTGAGCAGTTCTTC. This gives the protein CASSPLGQATTEQFF.

The chain couples TRBV9 to TRBJ2-7; D is possibly TRBD2 (6 bases). Trimming pared 0 bases from V and 5 bases from J, leaving 12 bases between. In germline, CDR1 is SGDLS, CDR2 YYNGEE. The CDR3 is made up of 14 amino acids. The CDR3 protein is CASSVAVGGHEQYF. CDR3 coding DNA: TGTGCCAGCAGCGTAGCCGTGGGGGGACACGAGCAGTACTTC.

The gene calls are TRBV2 and TRBJ1-5; D is possibly TRBD1 (6 bases). The V gene's germline CDR1 is SNHLY and CDR2 FYNNEI. V was clipped by 6 bases and J by 6 bases, with 18 bases between them. The CDR3 runs to 15 residues. Written as DNA, the CDR3 is TGTGCCAGCAGGTCCGCCGGGGGGGCCGGTCAGCCCCAGCATTTT. This encodes CASRSAGGAGQPQHF.

This chain connects TRBV28 to TRBJ1-5; TRBD1 might be the D (6 bases). V lost 2 bases, J lost 4 bases, and 15 bases lay in between. The CDR3 runs to 16 residues. CDR1 MDHEN and CDR2 SYDVKM come from the germline V gene. The chain's CDR3 is CASSLLPGDRNQPQHF. The CDR3 DNA reads TGTGCCAGCAGTTTACTTCCAGGAGACAGGAATCAGCCCCAGCATTTT.

V usage is TRBV7-2 and J usage is TRBJ1-4, with 7 bases aligning to TRBD1. The CDR3 has 15 amino acids. Germline CDR1 and CDR2: SGHTA and FQGNSA. The J segment lost 7 bases and the V segment lost 2 bases, leaving 7 bases of the junction unmatched. CDR3 sequence reads: CASSLTGDGFEKLFF. CDR3 DNA sequence: TGTGCCAGCAGCTTAACAGGGGACGGTTTTGAAAAACTGTTTTTT. The full variable domain, with the rest looked up from reference TRBV7-2 and TRBJ1-4, is GAGVSQSPSNKVTEKGKDVELRCDPISGHTALYWYRQSLGQGLEFLIYFQGNSAPDKSGLPSDRFSAERTGGSVSTLTIQRTQQEDSAVYLCASSLTGDGFEKLFFGSGTQLSVL.

The chain uses TRBV28 and TRBJ2-3, with D hard to call. Between the trimmed V and J ends, which lost 3 bases and 0 bases, there was a span of 10 bases. The CDR3 is 15 amino acids. CDR1 and CDR2 (germline): MDHEN, SYDVKM. The CDR3 bases are TGTGCCAGCAGTTTTGCGGCCAGGAGCACAGATACGCAGTATTTT. As protein: CASSFAARSTDTQYF.

V is TRBV7-3 and J is TRBJ2-4; TRBD1 agrees at 9 bases. V trimming: 5 bases; J trimming: 0 bases; junction bases outside the gene matches: 5. The CDR3 contains 16 residues. The germline V gene encodes CDR1 SGHTA and CDR2 FQGTGA. The CDR3 protein is CASSPTGGLAKNIQYF. The CDR3 DNA sequence: TGTGCCAGCAGCCCCACAGGGGGCTTAGCCAAAAACATTCAGTACTTC.

The CDR3 sequence is CASSSSRETQYF. For the CDR3, the DNA is TGTGCCAGCAGCTCATCACGGGAGACCCAGTACTTC. The chain couples TRBV7-2 to TRBJ2-5; D is ambiguous. Germline V CDR1 and CDR2: SGHTA, FQGNSA. V was shortened by 4 bases and J by 5 bases, with 8 bases between the two germline ends. This CDR3 spans 12 amino acids.

This clone was recorded once. Other nucleotide sequences from this sample produce the same CDR3. The chain combines TRBV6-5 with TRBJ1-1; D not resolved. Germline CDR1 and CDR2: MNHEY and SVGAGI. The CDR3 sequence is 13 residues long. Trimming stripped 6 bases from V and 0 bases from J, with 8 bases between. CDR3 region: CASSRTVNTEAFF. The CDR3 region has the DNA TGTGCCAGCAGCCGAACAGTGAACACTGAAGCTTTCTTT.

V gene TRBV6-4 combines with J gene TRBJ2-1; 12 bases agree with TRBD2. The CDR3 length is 16 residues. The V gene's germline CDR1 is MRHNA and CDR2 SNTAGT. V shed 4 bases and J 9 bases; nucleotides not matched to a gene: 10. The DNA of the CDR3 is TGTGCCAGCAGTGTTTCTAGCGGGAGGGCCTATAGTGAGCAGTTCTTC. Amino acids: CASSVSSGRAYSEQFF.

The J gene is TRBJ2-7, the V gene TRBV5-1, with D uncertain. The length of the CDR3 is 15 residues. The V end lost 0 bases, the J end lost 0 bases, and 10 bases lay between the germline ends. Germline V gene lookup returns CDR1 SGHRS and CDR2 YFSETQ. CDR3 protein: CASSLVPLSSYEQYF. The CDR3 DNA sequence: TGCGCCAGCAGCTTGGTCCCCCTTAGCTCCTACGAGCAGTACTTC. The complete variable domain, with remaining parts taken from reference TRBV5-1 and TRBJ2-7, reads KAGVTQTPRYLIKTRGQQVTLSCSPISGHRSVSWYQQTPGQGLQFLFEYFSETQRNKGNFPGRFSGRQFSNSRSEMNVSTLELGDSALYLCASSLVPLSSYEQYFGPGTRLTVT.

As for this clone: The sample carries other DNA sequences with the same CDR3. This chain connects TRBV28 to TRBJ2-3, with a tentative D call TRBD2 (5 bases). The V end was cut by 5 bases, the J end by 4 bases, with 10 bases between. Per germline, CDR1 MDHEN and CDR2 SYDVKM. The CDR3 length is 13 residues. The CDR3 bases are TGTGCCAGCAGTCTCGGAGGTTCAGATACGCAGTATTTT. It is translated as CASSLGGSDTQYF.

This clone was picked up one time. The V call is TRBV10-3, the J call TRBJ1-4; no firm D call. Trimming cost V 2 bases and J 8 bases, with 12 bases left between them. Germline V gene lookup returns CDR1 ENHRY and CDR2 SYGVKD. CDR3 length: 14 amino acids. The CDR3 nucleotides are TGTGCCATCAGTGAGGGCCCGACGGGGGAAAAACTGTTTTTT. It translates to CAISEGPTGEKLFF.

V usage is TRBV7-9 and J usage is TRBJ1-2; no clear D gene. Germline loops: CDR1 SEHNR, CDR2 FQNEAQ (reference sequence). This CDR3 has 15 amino acids. The V end was cut by 4 bases, the J end by 8 bases, with 20 bases between. The CDR3 protein is CASSSTASAYGGYTF. CDR3 DNA: TGTGCCAGCAGCTCAACCGCGTCGGCTTATGGAGGCTACACCTTC. Looking up the rest from reference TRBV7-9 and TRBJ1-2 gives the full variable domain: DTGVSQNPRHKITKRGQNVTFRCDPISEHNRLYWYRQTLGQGPEFLTYFQNEAQLEKSRLLSDRFSAERPKGSFSTLEIQRTEQGDSAMYLCASSSTASAYGGYTFGSGTRLTVV.

The CDR3 sequence is CASSPGGGDEQYF. The CDR3 DNA sequence: TGTGCCAGTAGTCCAGGGGGGGGCGACGAGCAGTACTTC. The rearrangement joins TRBV19 to TRBJ2-7; D possibly matches TRBD1 or TRBD2 (7 bases each). CDR1 is LNHDA, CDR2 SQIVND, per germline (reference sequence). Trimming cost V 5 bases and J 5 bases, with 13 bases left between them. The CDR3 consists of 13 residues.

V gene TRBV10-2 combines with J gene TRBJ1-2; D is possibly TRBD1 (5 bases). This CDR3 spans 15 amino acids. Trimming cost V 8 bases and J 2 bases, with 18 bases left between them. Germline lookup yields CDR1 WSHSY and CDR2 SAAADI. CDR3 sequence: CASGGGSGGNYGYTF. DNA for the CDR3: TGCGCCAGCGGGGGGGGTAGCGGGGGAAACTATGGCTACACCTTC.

This clone was seen only once. V usage is TRBV28 and J usage is TRBJ2-7; TRBD2 is a possible D gene (6 bases). The CDR3 extends over 15 amino acids. The V gene's germline CDR1 is MDHEN and CDR2 SYDVKM. V was shortened by 5 bases and J by 2 bases, with 16 bases between the two germline ends. This CDR3 reads CASSRVSAGTYEQYF. The CDR3, as DNA: TGTGCCAGCAGTCGGGTATCGGCGGGGACCTACGAGCAGTACTTC. The complete variable domain, with remaining parts taken from reference TRBV28 and TRBJ2-7, reads DVKVTQSSRYLVKRTGEKVFLECVQDMDHENMFWYRQDPGLGLRLIYFSYDVKMKEKGDIPEGYSVSREKKERFSLILESASTNQTSMYLCASSRVSAGTYEQYFGPGTRLTVT.

The chain employs TRBV7-9 and TRBJ2-5; D is undetermined. CDR1 and CDR2 (germline): SEHNR, FQNEAQ (reference sequence). V was trimmed by 8 bases and J by 7 bases, leaving 20 bases between them. The length of the CDR3 is 14 residues. Here the CDR3 reads CASGLSILSGTQYF. CDR3 nucleotides: TGTGCCAGCGGGCTTAGTATCCTCTCAGGGACCCAGTACTTC.

The chain uses TRBV4-3 and TRBJ1-6; D might be TRBD1 (6 bases). Germline V gene lookup returns CDR1 LGHNA and CDR2 YSLEER. CDR3 length: 14 amino acids. Trimming cost V 6 bases and J 8 bases, with 14 bases left between them. This chain's CDR3 is CASRRGVMDSPLHF. CDR3 in DNA: TGCGCCAGCAGGAGGGGGGTAATGGATTCACCCCTCCACTTT.